The 7 T cell receptor beta chains listed next were all sequenced from one sample in a study of blood T cell repertoires in COVID-19. Only in-frame clones appear in the TCRdb table, and some are missing; sequencing was by immunoSEQ multiplex PCR. The sample lists tens of thousands of clones, roughly 84% occurring once. Source material: peripheral blood. The receptors come from a man aged 50-59 years with acute or convalescent COVID-19.

The gene calls are TRBV4-3 and TRBJ1-5; 8 positions match TRBD1. This CDR3 contains 16 residues. Per the germline V gene, CDR1 is LGHNA and CDR2 is YSLEER. J was trimmed by 3 bases and V by 0 bases; bases with no gene match: 4. The CDR3 bases are TGCGCCAGCAGCCAAGATGGACAGGGCCTCAATCAGCCCCAGCATTTT. As protein: CASSQDGQGLNQPQHF.

Written as DNA, the CDR3 is TGTGCCAGCAGTTTATCAATCTATGGCTACACCTTC. The encoded protein is CASSLSIYGYTF. The chain employs TRBV28 and TRBJ1-2; D not resolved. V was trimmed by 1 base and J by 4 bases, leaving 4 bases between them. The CDR3 contains 12 residues. The V gene's germline CDR1 is MDHEN and CDR2 SYDVKM.

The V call is TRBV19, the J call TRBJ1-2; 8 bases are shared with TRBD1. The length of the CDR3 is 14 residues. Germline V CDR1 and CDR2: LNHDA, SQIVND (reference sequence). The V segment lost 7 bases and the J segment 8 bases; nucleotides outside the gene matches: 12. The CDR3 spells CASTSAGTGSGYTF. The DNA for the CDR3 is TGTGCCAGTACATCGGCCGGGACAGGATCCGGCTACACCTTC.

A single count supports this clone. The rearrangement joins TRBV30 to TRBJ2-7; D might be TRBD1 (5 bases). V lost 2 bases and J lost 3, with 8 bases in between. CDR1 is GTSNPN, CDR2 SVGIG, per germline (reference sequence). The CDR3 contains 12 residues. Written as DNA, the CDR3 is TGTGCCTGGAGTACCGACAGCTACGAGCAGTACTTC. Translating gives CAWSTDSYEQYF.

The gene calls are TRBV7-2 and TRBJ2-1; 12 bases agree with TRBD2. Unmatched junction bases numbered 10, after V lost 2 bases and J lost 14 bases. CDR1 is SGHTA and CDR2 is FQGNSA in the germline V gene. The length of the CDR3 is 15 residues. The CDR3, as DNA: TGTGCCAGCAGCTTAAGGGCTAGCGGGGGGGCCGTGGAGTTCTTC. This gives the protein CASSLRASGGAVEFF.

The chain is built from TRBV25-1 and TRBJ2-7; 12 nucleotides align to TRBD1. CDR1 is MGHDK and CDR2 is SYGVNS in the germline V gene. V shed 2 bases, J shed 5 bases, and the junction held 4 bases outside the gene matches. The CDR3 loop spans 15 amino acids. CDR3 amino acids: CASSEPGQGADEQYF. The CDR3 DNA reads as TGTGCCAGCAGTGAACCGGGACAGGGGGCCGACGAGCAGTACTTC.

The V call is TRBV5-1, the J call TRBJ1-3; unclear D gene. CDR1 SGHRS and CDR2 YFSETQ come from the germline V gene. The CDR3 spans 14 residues. The germline V and J ends were trimmed by 4 bases and 4 bases, with 12 bases remaining between them. The CDR3 here is CASSAGAAGNTIYF. The CDR3 DNA is TGCGCCAGCAGCGCGGGAGCCGCGGGAAACACCATATATTTT.